Each of the 22 T cell receptor beta chains below was sequenced from the same sample in a study of T cells in women clearing cervical HPV infection. Libraries were prepared by immunoSEQ multiplex PCR; TCRdb keeps only in-frame clonotypes and omits some of them. The sample is made up of about 20,000 clones, and the top ten hold roughly 5.4% of it. Specimen: blood buffy coat. All receptors come from a woman between 18 and 70 years old with a cervical HPV16 infection that either progressed to CIN3+ or cleared (not recorded which).

Note on this clone: Read data end 3 residues before the CDR3 end; the end is taken from the germline J gene. This chain connects TRBV2 to TRBJ1-6, with 9 bases identical to TRBD1. From germline, CDR1 is SNHLY and CDR2 FYNNEI. The CDR3 loop spans 13 amino acids. Trimming took 7 bases from V and 7 from J; bases not matched to a gene: 2. The CDR3 is CASKQGANSPLHF. The CDR3 bases that were read are TGTGCCAGCAAACAGGGGGCGAATTCACCC.

About this clone itself: Read coverage stops 3 residues before the CDR3 terminus; the germline J gene supplies the remainder. The gene calls are TRBV30 and TRBJ1-6; 8 bases match TRBD1. The germline CDR1 and CDR2 sequences are GTSNPN and SVGIG (reference sequence). V lost 6 bases to trimming and J lost 3 bases; unmatched junction nucleotides: 7. The CDR3 covers 15 residues. The CDR3 DNA, read in part, is TGTGCCTGTAGCCTTGGGACAGGCTATAATTCACCC. Translating gives CACSLGTGYNSP. The entire CDR3 protein is CACSLGTGYNSPLHF.

Concerning this clone: The read gets to within 3 residues of the CDR3 end, and the germline J gene fills in the rest. The V call is TRBV12-3 or TRBV12-4, the J call TRBJ2-3, with D hard to call. With 7 bases removed from V and 5 bases from J, the gap between germline ends came to 10 bases. This CDR3 comprises 12 residues. The DNA read from the CDR3 is TGTGCCAGCACCCTCACCAGAGATACG. Amino acid sequence: CASTLTRDT. The CDR3 as a whole reads CASTLTRDTQYF.

Turning to this clone: The CDR3 is cut off 3 residues early in the read; its end comes from the germline J gene. J is TRBJ1-5 and V is TRBV19, with D possibly being TRBD1 (6 bases). Germline V gives CDR1 LNHDA, CDR2 SQIVND (reference sequence). V was shortened by 4 bases and J by 0 bases, with 13 bases between the two germline ends. The CDR3 has 16 residues. The sequenced part of the CDR3 DNA is TGTGCCAGTAGTAGAGGGGACACAAATAGCAATCAGCCC. Translating gives CASSRGDTNSNQP. In full, the CDR3 reads CASSRGDTNSNQPQHF.

Regarding this clone: The observed sequence ends 3 residues before the CDR3 terminus, with the missing tail filled in from the germline J gene. V gene TRBV7-2 combines with J gene TRBJ2-2; D not resolved. Trimming stripped 5 bases from V and 6 bases from J, with 10 bases between. The germline gives CDR1 SGHTA, CDR2 FQGNSA. The CDR3 extends over 13 amino acids. The part of the CDR3 DNA that was read is TGTGCCAGCAGCCGTAAAAAGGCCGGGGAG. It translates to CASSRKKAGE. In full, the CDR3 reads CASSRKKAGELFF.

Points on this clone: The read terminates 3 residues ahead of where the CDR3 ends, so the germline J gene completes it. The gene calls are TRBV2 and TRBJ1-6; a possible D gene is TRBD1 (5 bases). Germline CDR1 and CDR2: SNHLY and FYNNEI. The CDR3 runs 12 residues. V was trimmed by 6 bases and J by 9 bases, leaving 9 bases between them. CDR3 sequence reads: CASRGQGSPLHF. The DNA read from the CDR3 is TGTGCCAGCAGGGGGCAAGGTTCACCC.

About this clone: The observed sequence ends 3 residues before the CDR3 terminus, with the missing tail filled in from the germline J gene. The V gene is TRBV7-2, the J gene TRBJ2-5, with D possibly matching TRBD1 (6 bases). The CDR3 spans 14 residues. Trimming pared 2 bases from V and 5 bases from J, leaving 12 bases between. Per the germline V gene, CDR1 is SGHTA and CDR2 is FQGNSA. Incomplete CDR3 DNA: TGTGCCAGCAGCTTACAGGGGTGGAGGGAGACC. Its protein is CASSLQGWRET. The full-length CDR3 reads as CASSLQGWRETQYF.

For this clone: The read finishes 3 residues shy of the CDR3 end, and the germline J gene is used to complete it. The V gene is TRBV7-9, the J gene TRBJ2-3, with D possibly TRBD2 on 6 matching bases. The germline gives CDR1 SEHNR, CDR2 FQNEAQ (reference sequence). Trimming stripped 5 bases from V and 2 bases from J, with 14 bases between. CDR3 length: 15 residues. CDR3 loop: CASSPAGFSTDTQYF. CDR3 bases read: TGTGCCAGCAGCCCCGCGGGATTCTCCACAGATACG.

Note on this clone: The CDR3 extends 3 residues past the end of the read, so its final part is completed from the germline J gene. The chain uses TRBV20-1 and TRBJ1-2; D perhaps matches TRBD1 (5 bases). This CDR3 is 18 amino acids long. Germline values: CDR1 DFQATT, CDR2 SNEGSKA (reference sequence). V was cut by 0 bases and J by 4 bases, with 24 bases left in between. CDR3 bases read: TGCAGTGCTAGAGATGAGACAGCCACTACCACAGGCTCCTATGGC. It specifies CSARDETATTTGSYG. The CDR3 reads in full as CSARDETATTTGSYGYTF.

Notes on this clone: The CDR3 is cut off 3 residues early in the read; its end comes from the germline J gene. This sequence joins TRBV11-1 and TRBJ1-2, with TRBD1 matching over 8 bases. The CDR3 has 13 residues. The germline gives CDR1 SGHAT, CDR2 FQDESV (reference sequence). CDR3 bases read: TGTGCCAGCAGCCCCAGGGGGCGAGAGACC. Its protein product is CASSPRGRET. The whole CDR3 region reads CASSPRGRETYTF.

Note on this clone: The CDR3 end falls 3 residues outside the read, so it is completed with the germline J gene. This chain connects TRBV19 to TRBJ2-7, with D possibly TRBD2 on 6 matching bases. The CDR3 runs to 14 residues. From germline, CDR1 is LNHDA and CDR2 SQIVND (reference sequence). V shed 2 bases and J shed 3 bases, with 11 bases lying between them. The sequenced part of the CDR3 DNA is TGTGCCAGTAGTATAAGGGGAGGATACTACGAG. Translation gives CASSIRGGYYE. The CDR3 reads in full as CASSIRGGYYEQYF.

Turning to this clone: The read ends 3 residues before the CDR3 terminus; that terminus is restored from the germline J gene. The chain has TRBV9 and TRBJ2-1, with 8 bases lining up with TRBD2. The CDR3 has 15 amino acids. The germline gives CDR1 SGDLS, CDR2 YYNGEE. After removal of 7 bases from V and 7 bases from J, the junction contained 13 bases not matched to a gene. The CDR3 sequence is CASGPAGGLSNEQFF. CDR3 DNA (partial): TGTGCCAGCGGTCCGGCGGGGGGACTTTCGAATGAG.

Comments on this clone: The read stops 3 residues short of the end of the CDR3; the missing end is completed from the germline J gene. The chain has TRBV2 and TRBJ2-5; D is perhaps TRBD1 (6 bases). V was pared by 6 bases and J by 5 bases, with 7 bases between. The CDR3 consists of 11 residues. Germline V CDR1 and CDR2: SNHLY, FYNNEI. CDR3 region: CASSQGETQYF. Partial CDR3 DNA: TGTGCCAGCAGCCAGGGGGAGACC.

In regard to this clone: From the germline J gene comes the end of the CDR3, since the read stops 3 residues before it. The V call is TRBV7-9, the J call TRBJ1-2; TRBD1 might be the D (5 bases). There are 13 residues in the CDR3. CDR1 is SEHNR and CDR2 is FQNEAQ in the germline V gene (reference sequence). The CDR3 bases that were read are TGTGCCAGCAGCGCGACCGGGGGGAACATC. Its translation: CASSATGGNI. The full CDR3 sequence reads CASSATGGNIYTF.

Regarding this clone: The CDR3 is cut off 3 residues early in the read; its end comes from the germline J gene. V usage is TRBV30 and J usage is TRBJ2-3; the match to TRBD2 covers 15 bases. Germline V gene data show CDR1 as GTSNPN and CDR2 as SVGIG (reference sequence). The CDR3 spans 15 residues. The DNA read from the CDR3 is TGTGCCTGGGGGACTAGCGGGGGGCCAGGAGAGACG. Protein sequence: CAWGTSGGPGET. The complete CDR3 sequence is CAWGTSGGPGETQYF.

Concerning this clone itself: The CDR3 goes on 3 residues after the read ends, and that part is filled in from the germline J gene. At the DNA level, this CDR3 is encoded by other sequences in the same sample as well. The V and J genes are TRBV7-2 and TRBJ2-5; TRBD1 agrees at 10 bases. CDR1 and CDR2 from the germline V gene are SGHTA and FQGNSA. Trimming removed 3 bases from V and 2 bases from J; junction bases left unmatched: 0. The CDR3 is 14 residues long. The DNA read from the CDR3 is TGTGCCAGCAGCTTGGACAGGGGGCAAGAGACC. Protein product: CASSLDRGQET. The whole CDR3 sequence is CASSLDRGQETQYF.

On this clone itself: With the read ending 3 residues before the CDR3 end, the germline J gene is used to fill in that end. The chain employs TRBV20-1 and TRBJ2-4, with D tentatively TRBD2 (6 bases). Germline CDR1 and CDR2: DFQATT and SNEGSKA (reference sequence). There are 17 residues in the CDR3. CDR3 DNA, as far as it was read: TGCAGTGCTAGTGGCCTCTTCGGGGGTTATAGCAATCAGCCT. Encoded protein: CSASGLFGGYSNQP. The CDR3, in full, reads CSASGLFGGYSNQPQYF.

A note on this clone: Read sequence stops 3 residues before the CDR3 end, and the germline J gene provides the missing end. The rearrangement links TRBV3-1 (or the pseudogene TRBV3-2) to TRBJ1-6; D possibly corresponds to TRBD1 (5 bases). V was pared by 0 bases and J by 0 bases, with 12 bases between. The germline V gene encodes CDR1 LGHDT and CDR2 YNNKEL (reference sequence). The CDR3 is made up of 18 amino acids. CDR3 amino acids: CASSQDRRDYSYNSPLHF. The sequenced part of the CDR3 DNA is TGTGCCAGCAGCCAAGATCGAAGGGACTACTCCTATAATTCACCC.

CDR3 DNA (partial): TGTGCCAGCAGTTATCCGGTCTACCGGAATCAGCCC. Its protein is CASSYPVYRNQP. The CDR3 in full is CASSYPVYRNQPQHF. J is TRBJ1-5 and V is TRBV6-2 or TRBV6-3; D remains ambiguous. Read coverage stops 3 residues before the CDR3 terminus; the germline J gene supplies the remainder. CDR1 MNHEY and CDR2 SVGEGT come from the germline V gene. This CDR3 region has 15 residues. Between the trimmed V and J ends, which lost 3 bases and 4 bases, there was a span of 13 bases.

In regard to this clone: A junction end diverges from the germline sequence, so it may reflect a read error. The part of the CDR3 DNA that was read is TGCGCCAGCAGCCAAGGCCCACAGGGGGCAGCTTCACCA. It encodes CASSQGPQGAASP. The entire CDR3 protein reads CASSQGPQGAASPLFF. The chain has TRBV4-2 and TRBJ1-4; 9 bases match TRBD1. The read comes to an end 3 residues before the CDR3 does, leaving the germline J gene to fill in the end. The CDR3 extends over 16 amino acids. The V gene's germline CDR1 is LGHNA and CDR2 YNFKEQ.

With regard to this clone: The missing CDR3 end, 3 residues past where the read stops, is filled in from the germline J gene. V is TRBV4-1 and J is TRBJ2-3, with 10 bases aligning to TRBD2. CDR1 and CDR2 (germline): MGHRA, YSYEKL. After removal of 3 bases from V and 4 bases from J, the junction contained 7 bases not matched to a gene. The CDR3 is 16 amino acids. CDR3 sequence: CASSQYLAGESDTQYF. The part of the CDR3 DNA that was read is TGCGCCAGCAGCCAGTACCTAGCGGGGGAGTCAGATACG.

Comments on this clone: The sequenced fragment ends 3 residues before the CDR3 boundary, so the rest is inferred from the germline J gene. The genes are TRBV12-5 and TRBJ2-7; the match to TRBD2 covers 8 bases. CDR1 and CDR2 (germline): LGHNT, FRNRAP. With V trimmed by 5 bases and J by 2 bases, 11 bases remained unmatched. The CDR3 spans 16 residues. The CDR3 DNA, read in part, is TGTGCTAGTGGTCCCCCCTGGGCGGGGGGCGCCTACGAG. Amino acids: CASGPPWAGGAYE. The complete CDR3 protein is CASGPPWAGGAYEQYF.